The next 2 T cell receptor beta chains were all read from a single sample in a study of control samples from healthy donors and cancer patients. The data were produced by immunoSEQ multiplex PCR, yet TCRdb's version contains in-frame clones alone and is incomplete. The sample consists of tens of thousands of clones, 83% of them appearing once. Input material: blood. These receptors were taken from a man aged 60-69 years in good health.

This sequence joins TRBV30 and TRBJ1-2, with 9 bases matching TRBD1. Losses at the gene ends were 8 bases for V and 8 bases for J; bases not matched to a gene: 15. This CDR3 contains 14 residues. Germline assignment: CDR1 GTSNPN and CDR2 SVGIG (reference sequence). CDR3 loop: CASRDRVLSWGYTF. The CDR3 region has the DNA TGTGCCAGCCGGGACAGGGTTTTATCGTGGGGCTACACCTTC.

The chain has TRBV4-1 and TRBJ1-2, with TRBD1 identical over 7 bases. The CDR3 length is 15 residues. Trimming at V came to 2 bases and at J to 5 bases, leaving 8 bases not matched to a gene. The germline V gene has CDR1 MGHRA and CDR2 YSYEKL. The CDR3, as DNA: TGCGCCAGCAGCCAAACCTCGACAGGGCAGTATGGCTACACCTTC. The encoded protein is CASSQTSTGQYGYTF.